The 6 T cell receptor beta chains reported below all come from one sample, sequenced in a study of T cell repertoires in cytomegalovirus infection. Their antigen targets remain unknown. One entry per CDR3 protein, called by TCRdb with MiXCR from the reads. The sample lists roughly 500,000 distinct CDR3 sequences, 30% to 40% occurring once. Sequences were derived from cultured PBMCs, sampled from culture after CMV antigen stimulation. These receptors were obtained from a human donor in good health (CMV status not recorded). Some clones in this sample may be carry-over from other donors' samples.

This clonotype was found many times. The rearrangement uses TRBV7-2 and TRBJ2-7; D ambiguous. The V gene's germline CDR1 is SGHTA and CDR2 FQGNSA. Trimming took 1 base from V and 0 from J, leaving 13 bases between them. This CDR3 comprises 16 residues. Here the CDR3 DNA reads TGTGCCAGCAGCTTAGATCATCAGGTCCTCTCCTACGAGCAGTACTTC. Translation: CASSLDHQVLSYEQYF.

The chain recombines TRBV29-1 with TRBJ2-2; 15 nucleotides align to TRBD2. CDR3 length: 16 residues. The germline V gene encodes CDR1 SQVTM and CDR2 ANQGSEA. The trim removed 6 bases at V and 0 bases at J, leaving 2 bases unmatched. CDR3 residues: CSVGLAGGPNTGELFF. CDR3 sequence (DNA): TGCAGCGTCGGACTAGCGGGAGGGCCGAACACCGGGGAGCTGTTTTTT.

Comments on this clonotype: Compared with germline, one end of the junction differs, possibly owing to a read error. The V call is TRBV11-2, the J call TRBJ2-5, with D tentatively TRBD1 or TRBD2 (5 bases each). The CDR3 has 16 amino acids. CDR1 and CDR2 from the germline V gene are SGHAT and FQNNGV. The CDR3 DNA follows: TGTGCCAGCAGCCCCCTCGGCAGGGAGCTGCTAAGAGAGCTGTCCTTC. It translates to CASSPLGRELLRELSF. Full variable domain (outside the CDR3, taken from reference TRBV11-2 and TRBJ2-5): EAGVAQSPRYKIIEKRQSVAFWCNPISGHATLYWYQQILGQGPKLLIQFQNNGVVDDSQLPKDRFSAERLKGVDSTLKIQPAKLEDSAVYLCASSPLGRELLRELSFGPGTRLLVL.

This clonotype was observed at least ten times. The rearrangement links TRBV7-2 to TRBJ1-5, with D hard to call. V was pared by 7 bases and J by 6 bases, with 13 bases between. Germline CDR1 and CDR2: SGHTA and FQGNSA. CDR3 size: 13 residues. The CDR3 DNA follows: TGTGCCAGCACTCTACACGAGGGTCAGCCCCAGCATTTT. Translated: CASTLHEGQPQHF.

The V and J genes are TRBV7-3 and TRBJ2-1; D possibly corresponds to TRBD1 (5 bases). CDR1 is SGHTA, CDR2 FQGTGA, per germline. The CDR3 has 15 amino acids. The V gene lost 6 bases and the J gene lost 1 base, with 13 bases spanning the gap. CDR3 region: CASSPRAGSYNEQFF. In DNA form, the CDR3 reads TGTGCCAGCAGTCCCAGGGCCGGGTCCTACAATGAGCAGTTCTTC.

The CDR3 nucleotides are TGTGCCAGCAGCCCTAACCCCAGGGAGACCCAGTACTTC. Its protein product is CASSPNPRETQYF. The V call is TRBV7-3, the J call TRBJ2-5; unclear D gene. This CDR3 contains 13 residues. Trimming cost V 5 bases and J 5 bases, with 12 bases left between them. Germline V gene lookup returns CDR1 SGHTA and CDR2 FQGTGA.